This T cell receptor (beta chain) was captured by sequencing in a study of blood T cells in healthy people across ages (dated by TCRdb to the mid-2010s). Regarding the research as a whole: In model experiments, roughly one uniquely barcoded TCR beta cDNA molecule per two T cells was captured by template switching. The study measured age-related changes in TCR beta repertoire diversity using deep sequencing normalized with unique cDNA molecular identifiers. The donors were split into four age groups: young (average around 15 years), middle-aged (more than 35), aged (about 56) and long-lived (about 82). Donors of different ages were randomly distributed across sequencing lanes to avoid experimental bias. Using the same blood draw, the study looked at two additional independent replicas of 1 million unique cDNA reads for two donors, one aged 18 to 30 and the other aged 80 or older.

The library was generated by 5' RACE. Reads for this sample came from an Illumina HiSeq 2500. The second PCR ran for roughly 7 to 12 cycles and used a J-beta primer mix along with a sample-barcoded 5' primer. A unique molecular identifier was introduced onto each TCR beta cDNA molecule by a template-switch 5' adaptor carrying 12 random nucleotides. At least 2.5 million CDR3-containing paired-end reads were obtained from each sample. First-strand cDNA was synthesized from all RNA with the Mint cDNA synthesis kit, primed by a TRBC-specific oligonucleotide. Following uracil-DNA glycosylase treatment, a first 18-cycle PCR with universal primers M1SS and BC2_uni_R was performed on all cDNA. The published analysis was carried out like this. For normalization, 1 million high-quality reads, each with a distinct molecular identifier, were randomly selected from each sample. Reads sharing molecular identifiers were discarded rather than binned into consensus sequences. MiTCR, set to a Q25 quality threshold and the strictest error-elimination algorithm, was used for CDR3 identification, clonotype clustering and error correction. Lower-bound total TCR beta diversity was estimated with a nonparametric unseen species model using Euler transformation. TCRdb took the public reads, trimmed them with fastp at Q25, ran MiXCR for clone calling and kept in-frame beta chains. Merged by CDR3 protein, the rows form single entries marked with the most common genes and DNA. The authors' filters were not applied to this entry. For this sample there are about 830,000 distinct CDR3 sequences; around two thirds appear just once. Clones ranked in the top ten supply around a quarter of the sample.

A word on this clonotype: Its antigen is unknown. No base qualities exist here, and no much larger clone lies one base off it.

From cysteine to phenylalanine, the CDR3 is 17 amino acids long. The kept DNA is CDR3 alone, 51 bases in frame from the first base. After removal of 1 base from V and 8 bases from J, the junction retains 7 bases not matched to a gene. CDR1 and CDR2 were assigned from the germline V gene as SGHVS and FQNEAQ. Broad study findings and their caveats: Compared with the aged group, the long-lived group had more naive CD4+ T cells, fewer expanded clones and increased TCR diversity, a pattern suggesting age selection. Donor CMV infection status was unknown, potentially confounding age-related changes in expanded clonotypes. Observed TCR beta diversity correlated strongly with the percentage of naive T cells measured by flow cytometry. Estimates of total diversity based on one million sequenced T cells were considered lower bounds and underestimates. Conclusive comparison of naive and antigen-experienced compartments was prevented by the profiling of bulk unsorted PBMCs. Observed TCR beta diversity per million T cells fell roughly linearly with age, and a significant reduction was already apparent by age approximately 40.

The approximately 41 donors, aged about 6 to 100 years, were systemically healthy Caucasian individuals from Russia. Ten milliliters of peripheral blood were drawn from each donor into EDTA-treated Vacutainer tubes. Ficoll-Paque density-gradient centrifugation was used to isolate PBMCs, with at least 7 million per sample. Total RNA was extracted from PBMCs with Trizol reagent, with at least 5 micrograms obtained per sample. For every donor, an aliquot of PBMCs went through flow cytometry to measure the percentages of naive CD45RAhigh/CD27high T cells. This receptor was taken from a man aged 25 to 40 in good health. Specimen: blood. The chain uses TRBV7-8 and TRBJ1-6, and TRBD1 matches 11 of the central bases. The CDR3 reads CASSLVWTGGRHSPLHF. The DNA reads TGTGCCAGCAGCTTAGTTTGGACAGGGGGCAGGCATTCACCCCTCCACTTT.